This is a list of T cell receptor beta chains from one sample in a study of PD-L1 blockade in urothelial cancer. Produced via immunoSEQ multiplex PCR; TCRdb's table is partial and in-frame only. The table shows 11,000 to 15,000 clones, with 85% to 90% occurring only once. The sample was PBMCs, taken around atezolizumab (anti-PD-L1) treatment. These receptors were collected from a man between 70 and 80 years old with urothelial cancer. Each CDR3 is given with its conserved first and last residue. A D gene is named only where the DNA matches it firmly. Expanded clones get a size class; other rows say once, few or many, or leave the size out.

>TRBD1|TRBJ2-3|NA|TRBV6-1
TGTGCCAGCAGTGAAGGGACAGGGACCACAGATACGCAGTATTTT
CASSEGTGTTDTQYF
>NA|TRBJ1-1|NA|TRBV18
TGTGCCAGCTCCCCGGGGAGTCTGAACACTGAAGCTTTCTTT
CASSPGSLNTEAFF
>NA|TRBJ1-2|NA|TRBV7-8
TGTGCCAGCAACTCTATCGGGGGTTTCTATGGCTACACCTTC
CASNSIGGFYGYTF
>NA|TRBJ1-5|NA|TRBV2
TGTGCCAGCAATAGTCCTAGTTCAGGGTTGCGTCAGCCCCAGCATTTT
CASNSPSSGLRQPQHF
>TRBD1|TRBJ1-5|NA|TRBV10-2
TGCGCCAGCAGTGATGACAGGGGGGCTCAGCCCCAGCATTTT
CASSDDRGAQPQHF
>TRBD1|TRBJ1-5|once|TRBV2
TGTGCCAGCAGTCCGGACAGGGGAAATCAGCCCCAGCATTTT
CASSPDRGNQPQHF
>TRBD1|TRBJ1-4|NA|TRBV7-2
TGTGCCAGCAGCTTAGCCGGGACAGCCGCTGGGGAACTGTTTTTT
CASSLAGTAAGELFF
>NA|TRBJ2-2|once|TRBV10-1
TGCGCCAGCAGTTATCCGGACACCGGGGAGCTGTTTTTT
CASSYPDTGELFF
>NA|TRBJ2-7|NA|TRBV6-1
TGTGCCAGCTTATCCGGGACACCATTATACGAGCAGTACTTC
CASLSGTPLYEQYF
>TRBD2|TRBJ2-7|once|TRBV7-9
TGTGCCAGCAGCAGTTCAGCGGGGGGATTCTACGAGCAGTACTTC
CASSSSAGGFYEQYF
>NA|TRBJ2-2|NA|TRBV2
TGTGCCAGCAAGATACAATCAGGCACCGGGGAGCTGTTTTTT
CASKIQSGTGELFF
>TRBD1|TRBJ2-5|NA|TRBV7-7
TGTGCCAGCAGCTCGACCGGACAGGGATTATTAGAGACCCAGTACTTC
CASSSTGQGLLETQYF
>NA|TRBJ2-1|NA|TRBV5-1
TGCGCCAGCAGCTTGGTACTTGACAATGAGCAGTTCTTC
CASSLVLDNEQFF
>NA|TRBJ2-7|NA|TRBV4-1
TGCGCCAGCAGCCAACATAGCGAATCCGAGCAGTACTTC
CASSQHSESEQYF
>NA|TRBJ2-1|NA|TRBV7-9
TGTGCCAGCAGCTTAGAAGGGGGTCTGGCGTTCTTC
CASSLEGGLAFF
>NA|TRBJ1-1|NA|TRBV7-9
TGTGCCAGCAGCTTATCCACAGTCACTGAAGCTTTCTTT
CASSLSTVTEAFF
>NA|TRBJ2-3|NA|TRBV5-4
TGTGCCAGCAGCTTTGAGCGCACAGATACGCAGTATTTT
CASSFERTDTQYF
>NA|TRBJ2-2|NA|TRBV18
TGTGCCAGCTCCACCTCTATTGACGGGGAGCTGTTTTTT
CASSTSIDGELFF
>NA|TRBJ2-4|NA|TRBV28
TGTGCCAGCAGCCGAATAGCCCAGGGGTCGTTCAAAAACATTCAGTACTTC
CASSRIAQGSFKNIQYF
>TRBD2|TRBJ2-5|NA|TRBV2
TGTGCCAGCAGTGTTACAGCGGGGGGCTTACGGACCCAGTACTTC
CASSVTAGGLRTQYF
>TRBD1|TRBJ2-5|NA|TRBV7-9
TGTGCCAGCAGCCCATTGGGACAGGGGGCGCGGGAGACCCAGTACTTC
CASSPLGQGARETQYF
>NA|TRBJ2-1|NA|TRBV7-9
TGTGCCAGCAGCCCCGGGAGATCTCCCCCCAATGAGCAGTTCTTC
CASSPGRSPPNEQFF
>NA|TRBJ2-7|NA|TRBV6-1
TGTGCCAGCCTTCCTATCTCCACGGGGTACGAGCAGTACTTC
CASLPISTGYEQYF
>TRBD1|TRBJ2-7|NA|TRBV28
TGTGCCAGCAGTTTACTGGGGACAGGGGAGCAGTACTTC
CASSLLGTGEQYF
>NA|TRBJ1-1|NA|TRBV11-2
TGTGCCAGCAGCCCCCTCGTAGAAGCTTTCTTT
CASSPLVEAFF
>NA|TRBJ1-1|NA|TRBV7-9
TGTGCCAGCAGCAAATGGGACACTGAAATTTTGGGCACTGAAGCTTTCTTT
CASSKWDTEILGTEAFF
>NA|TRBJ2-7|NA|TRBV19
TGTGCCAGTAGTATAGTACGGGGAAGCTACGAGCAGTACTTC
CASSIVRGSYEQYF
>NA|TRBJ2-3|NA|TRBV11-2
TGTGCCAGCACTCCCTCCACAGATACGCAGTATTTT
CASTPSTDTQYF
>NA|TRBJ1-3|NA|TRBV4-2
TGTGCCAGCAGCCAAGATCGGGCAGGGTTGAACACCATATATTTT
CASSQDRAGLNTIYF
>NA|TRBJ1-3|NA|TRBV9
TGTGCCAGCAGCGTAGCGGGGGGAAGGGCTGGAAACACCATATATTTT
CASSVAGGRAGNTIYF
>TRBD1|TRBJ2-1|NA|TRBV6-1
TGTGCCAGCAGAATCGACAGGGGTAGGAGTAATGAGCAGTTCTTC
CASRIDRGRSNEQFF
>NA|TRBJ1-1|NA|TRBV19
TGTGCCAGTAGTATTAACCCTCCCAGGGTCGTTACTGAAGCTTTCTTT
CASSINPPRVVTEAFF
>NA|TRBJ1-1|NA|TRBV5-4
TGTGCCAGCAGCTTGAATGGGGGGGGGCTTGACACTGAAGCTTTCTTT
CASSLNGGGLDTEAFF
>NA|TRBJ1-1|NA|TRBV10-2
TGCGCCAGCAGTAGGGGGGGCGGCACTGAAGCTTTCTTT
CASSRGGGTEAFF
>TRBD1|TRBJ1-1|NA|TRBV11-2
TGTGCCAGCAGCCCCTACCGGACAGGGAACACTGAAGCTTTCTTT
CASSPYRTGNTEAFF
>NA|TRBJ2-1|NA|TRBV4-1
TGCGCCAGCAGCCAAGGCCACCGGGCTAGCGCCGCTAACAATGAGCAGTTCTTC
CASSQGHRASAANNEQFF
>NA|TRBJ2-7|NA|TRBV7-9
TGTGCCAGCAGCCCCCTACTTGGCACGGGGTACGAGCAGTACTTC
CASSPLLGTGYEQYF
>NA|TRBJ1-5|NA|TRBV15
TGTGCCACCAGCTTCCAGGGGAGTCAGCCCCAGCATTTT
CATSFQGSQPQHF